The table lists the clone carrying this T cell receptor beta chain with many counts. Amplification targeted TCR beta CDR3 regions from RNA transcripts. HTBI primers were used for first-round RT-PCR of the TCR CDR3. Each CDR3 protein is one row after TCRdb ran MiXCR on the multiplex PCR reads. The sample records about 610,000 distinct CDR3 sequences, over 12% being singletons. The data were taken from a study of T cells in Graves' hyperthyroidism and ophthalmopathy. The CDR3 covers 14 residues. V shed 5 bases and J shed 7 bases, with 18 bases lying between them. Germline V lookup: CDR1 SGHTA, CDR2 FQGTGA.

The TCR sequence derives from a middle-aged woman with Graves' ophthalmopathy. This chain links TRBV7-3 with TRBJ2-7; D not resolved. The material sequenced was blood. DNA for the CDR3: TGTGCCAGCAGCAAATCGGGCGATTGGAAGGAGCAGTACTTC. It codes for CASSKSGDWKEQYF.